Listed below are T cell receptor beta chains from one sample, sequenced in a study of vaccination and CD4 T cells after COVID-19. The antigens these receptors bind are not known. TCRdb re-called the PCR reads with MiXCR, one entry per CDR3 protein. The profile shows about 23,000 distinct CDR3 sequences, about 67% of them singletons. The specimen comprised CD4+ T cells from blood, cultured in vitro, sampled after SARS-CoV-2 vaccination. These receptors were collected from a human donor who received a COVID-19 vaccine. The CDR3 runs from the conserved cysteine through the conserved F or W. A D gene is named only where the DNA matches it firmly. The size entry is marked missing in some rows and otherwise reads once, few, many or a size class.

clone size: NA; D gene: TRBD1; V gene: TRBV27; J gene: TRBJ1-4; CDR3 DNA: TGTGCCAGCAGTTTATCCTCCGGGACAGGGAAGGGGAAACTGTTTTTT; CDR3 protein: CASSLSSGTGKGKLFF
clone size: NA; D gene: TRBD1; V gene: TRBV2; J gene: TRBJ1-5; CDR3 DNA: TGTGCCAGCAGTTGGGACAGCGACCAAAATCAGCCCCAGCATTTT; CDR3 protein: CASSWDSDQNQPQHF
clone size: few; D gene: NA; V gene: TRBV20-1; J gene: TRBJ1-1; CDR3 DNA: TGCAGTGCTGTACCAACAGGCCGCCCTAGGGACACTGAAGCTTTCTTT; CDR3 protein: CSAVPTGRPRDTEAFF
clone size: NA; D gene: NA; V gene: TRBV2; J gene: TRBJ1-3; CDR3 DNA: TGTGCCAGCAGCCCACAGGGAACTGGAAACACCATATATTTT; CDR3 protein: CASSPQGTGNTIYF
clone size: NA; D gene: NA; V gene: TRBV18; J gene: TRBJ1-1; CDR3 DNA: TGTGCCAGCTCACCCCCAACGAATACAGGGCCGAGGAACACTGAAGCTTTCTTT; CDR3 protein: CASSPPTNTGPRNTEAFF
clone size: once; D gene: NA; V gene: TRBV30; J gene: TRBJ1-2; CDR3 DNA: TGTGCCTGGGGCAGGGATTACTATGGCTACACCTTC; CDR3 protein: CAWGRDYYGYTF
clone size: NA; D gene: TRBD1; V gene: TRBV10-1; J gene: TRBJ2-3; CDR3 DNA: TGCGCCAGCAGTGAGTCCGCGACAGGGATCGTCACAGATACGCAGTATTTT; CDR3 protein: CASSESATGIVTDTQYF
clone size: NA; D gene: NA; V gene: TRBV10-3; J gene: TRBJ2-2; CDR3 DNA: TGTGCCATCAGTGAAGATGGAGCAGCACGCACCGGGGAGCTGTTTTTT; CDR3 protein: CAISEDGAARTGELFF
clone size: NA; D gene: TRBD2; V gene: TRBV18; J gene: TRBJ2-5; CDR3 DNA: TGTGCCAGCTCACGGACTAGCGGGGGGGCCGCGGAGACCCAGTACTTC; CDR3 protein: CASSRTSGGAAETQYF
clone size: NA; D gene: TRBD2; V gene: TRBV6-1; J gene: TRBJ2-2; CDR3 DNA: TGTGCCAGCAGTAAACTAATAGCGGGGACGAACACCGGGGAGCTGTTTTTT; CDR3 protein: CASSKLIAGTNTGELFF
clone size: NA; D gene: TRBD1; V gene: TRBV4-1; J gene: TRBJ1-2; CDR3 DNA: TGCGCCAGCAGCCAAGACTCGACAGGGTGGGGTATCTATGGCTACACCTTC; CDR3 protein: CASSQDSTGWGIYGYTF
clone size: NA; D gene: NA; V gene: TRBV23-1; J gene: TRBJ2-3; CDR3 DNA: TGCGCCAGCAGTCAAGTTCCAGGGTTAGGCGCAGATACGCAGTATTTT; CDR3 protein: CASSQVPGLGADTQYF
clone size: NA; D gene: NA; V gene: TRBV20-1; J gene: TRBJ1-1; CDR3 DNA: TGCAGTGCTATTGTTTGGGGTCAAGGGAACACTGAAGCTTTCTTT; CDR3 protein: CSAIVWGQGNTEAFF
clone size: once; D gene: NA; V gene: TRBV7-2; J gene: TRBJ2-7; CDR3 DNA: TGTGCCAGCAGCTTAGTTACGAGGAGATACGAGCAGTACTTC; CDR3 protein: CASSLVTRRYEQYF
clone size: NA; D gene: NA; V gene: TRBV11-3; J gene: TRBJ2-3; CDR3 DNA: TGTGCCAGCAGCCCGTTCGAGGAAACAGATACGCAGTATTTT; CDR3 protein: CASSPFEETDTQYF
clone size: NA; D gene: TRBD2; V gene: TRBV7-9; J gene: TRBJ2-2; CDR3 DNA: TGTGCCAGCAGCTTACCTAGCGGGGGTGTGGTAAGCACCGGGGAGCTGTTTTTT; CDR3 protein: CASSLPSGGVVSTGELFF
clone size: NA; D gene: NA; V gene: TRBV4-1; J gene: TRBJ1-2; CDR3 DNA: TGCGCCAGCAGCCAAGTTGGAGGGCCGCAACATGGCTACACCTTC; CDR3 protein: CASSQVGGPQHGYTF
clone size: NA; D gene: NA; V gene: TRBV2; J gene: TRBJ2-7; CDR3 DNA: TGTGCCAGCAGCCGGGACTACGAGCAGTACTTC; CDR3 protein: CASSRDYEQYF
clone size: NA; D gene: TRBD1; V gene: TRBV6-1; J gene: TRBJ2-7; CDR3 DNA: TGTGCCAGCAGGGGGGGACAGGGAGTCTACGAGCAGTACTTC; CDR3 protein: CASRGGQGVYEQYF
clone size: NA; D gene: NA; V gene: TRBV6-5; J gene: TRBJ2-5; CDR3 DNA: TGTGCCAGCAGTTACTCTAAGACAGCTTCTTACCAAGAGACCCAGTACTTC; CDR3 protein: CASSYSKTASYQETQYF
clone size: few; D gene: NA; V gene: TRBV15; J gene: TRBJ1-2; CDR3 DNA: TGTGCCACCAGCTCCACAGGGATCGGTGGCTACACCTTC; CDR3 protein: CATSSTGIGGYTF
clone size: few; D gene: TRBD1; V gene: TRBV6-1; J gene: TRBJ2-2; CDR3 DNA: TGTGCCAGCAGTGAAGACAGGGGGCCGAACACCGGGGAGCTGTTTTTT; CDR3 protein: CASSEDRGPNTGELFF
clone size: few; D gene: NA; V gene: TRBV10-3; J gene: TRBJ1-1; CDR3 DNA: TGTGCCATCAGTGAGCTACAGGATCCCGCTGAAGCTTTCTTT; CDR3 protein: CAISELQDPAEAFF
clone size: NA; D gene: TRBD1; V gene: TRBV7-2; J gene: TRBJ1-5; CDR3 DNA: TGTGCCAGCAGCTTATCGTCGCCCGACAGGGGAGGCAATCAGCCCCAGCATTTT; CDR3 protein: CASSLSSPDRGGNQPQHF
clone size: NA; D gene: NA; V gene: TRBV12-3/TRBV12-4; J gene: TRBJ1-3; CDR3 DNA: TGTGCCAGCAGCCCCGTCGCACTTGCGAAGGTGGGAAACACCATATATTTT; CDR3 protein: CASSPVALAKVGNTIYF
clone size: few; D gene: TRBD2; V gene: TRBV2; J gene: TRBJ2-3; CDR3 DNA: TGTGCCAGCAGTCCACTAGCGGGGGGTGTCACAGATACGCAGTATTTT; CDR3 protein: CASSPLAGGVTDTQYF
clone size: NA; D gene: NA; V gene: TRBV19; J gene: TRBJ1-3; CDR3 DNA: TGTGCCAGTAGTAGCCGGGACAAGGCTAGCTCTGGAAACACCATATATTTT; CDR3 protein: CASSSRDKASSGNTIYF
clone size: few; D gene: NA; V gene: TRBV20-1; J gene: TRBJ1-5; CDR3 DNA: TGCAGTGCTAGCACAGGCAATCAGCCCCAGCATTTT; CDR3 protein: CSASTGNQPQHF
clone size: few; D gene: TRBD1; V gene: TRBV6-4; J gene: TRBJ1-6; CDR3 DNA: TGTGCCAGCAGTGACGGGGGACAGGCCCTCCACTTT; CDR3 protein: CASSDGGQALHF
clone size: few; D gene: NA; V gene: TRBV7-9; J gene: TRBJ2-7; CDR3 DNA: TGTGCCAGCAGCTTAGAGGGGAGGGGGTTCATCTCCTACGAGCAGTACTTC; CDR3 protein: CASSLEGRGFISYEQYF
clone size: NA; D gene: TRBD2; V gene: TRBV20-1; J gene: TRBJ2-1; CDR3 DNA: TGCAGTGTGGCGGGGGGAATCTACAATGAGCAGTTCTTC; CDR3 protein: CSVAGGIYNEQFF
clone size: NA; D gene: NA; V gene: TRBV10-3; J gene: TRBJ2-7; CDR3 DNA: TGTGCCATCGGGACGGGGGACGCACGATCCTACGAGCAGTACTTC; CDR3 protein: CAIGTGDARSYEQYF
clone size: NA; D gene: NA; V gene: TRBV20-1; J gene: TRBJ2-5; CDR3 DNA: TGCAGTGCGGGGGGGGCGGAGGGAAGGGGTGGCCTCCTGGAGACCCAGTACTTC; CDR3 protein: CSAGGAEGRGGLLETQYF
clone size: NA; D gene: NA; V gene: TRBV27; J gene: TRBJ1-1; CDR3 DNA: TGTGCCAGCAGTTTAGTGGATCTGGGATCGGGCACTGAAGCTTTCTTT; CDR3 protein: CASSLVDLGSGTEAFF
clone size: NA; D gene: TRBD1; V gene: TRBV20-1; J gene: TRBJ1-2; CDR3 DNA: TGCAGTGCTAGACCCTCGGGACAGCCCTATGGCTACACCTTC; CDR3 protein: CSARPSGQPYGYTF
clone size: NA; D gene: NA; V gene: TRBV6-2/TRBV6-3; J gene: TRBJ2-3; CDR3 DNA: TGTGCCAGCAGCACGGACTTCACAGATACGCAGTATTTT; CDR3 protein: CASSTDFTDTQYF
clone size: NA; D gene: NA; V gene: TRBV19; J gene: TRBJ1-1; CDR3 DNA: TGTGCCAGTAGTATCGGGGTCACAGGGTACACTGAAGCTTTCTTT; CDR3 protein: CASSIGVTGYTEAFF
clone size: once; D gene: NA; V gene: TRBV2; J gene: TRBJ1-2; CDR3 DNA: TGTGCCAGCAGTGAAGAAAATTGGGAGAGCTACACCTTC; CDR3 protein: CASSEENWESYTF
clone size: few; D gene: NA; V gene: TRBV7-8; J gene: TRBJ1-4; CDR3 DNA: TGTGCCAGCAGCTTGCTGAGGGTCTCTAATGAAAAACTGTTTTTT; CDR3 protein: CASSLLRVSNEKLFF
clone size: NA; D gene: NA; V gene: TRBV25-1; J gene: TRBJ1-1; CDR3 DNA: TGTGCCAGCAGTGACACCTTGAACACTGAAGCTTTCTTT; CDR3 protein: CASSDTLNTEAFF
clone size: NA; D gene: NA; V gene: TRBV5-1; J gene: TRBJ2-2; CDR3 DNA: TGCGCCAGCAGCTTGGAGCGCGGGGAGCTGTTTTTT; CDR3 protein: CASSLERGELFF
clone size: NA; D gene: NA; V gene: TRBV6-1; J gene: TRBJ2-5; CDR3 DNA: TGTGCCAGCAAAAACCCCGTCGGGGGTACGGGCCTTGGAGAGACCCAGTACTTC; CDR3 protein: CASKNPVGGTGLGETQYF
clone size: NA; D gene: TRBD2; V gene: TRBV6-1; J gene: TRBJ2-7; CDR3 DNA: TGTGCCAGCAGGCCTATGGGACTAGCGGGGCAAAGCTCCTACGAGCAGTACTTC; CDR3 protein: CASRPMGLAGQSSYEQYF
clone size: NA; D gene: TRBD1; V gene: TRBV5-4; J gene: TRBJ1-5; CDR3 DNA: TGTGCCAGCAGCTTTACCGGGACAGGGGCCCGCCAGCCCCAGCATTTT; CDR3 protein: CASSFTGTGARQPQHF
clone size: few; D gene: TRBD1; V gene: TRBV7-9; J gene: TRBJ1-2; CDR3 DNA: TGTGCCAGCAGCTTAGGAGGGGGCCTGCGCTATGGCTACACCTTC; CDR3 protein: CASSLGGGLRYGYTF
clone size: NA; D gene: TRBD1; V gene: TRBV27; J gene: TRBJ2-7; CDR3 DNA: TGTGCCAGCAGTTTACAACAGGGGGTGGGTCCCTACGAGCAGTACTTC; CDR3 protein: CASSLQQGVGPYEQYF
clone size: NA; D gene: NA; V gene: TRBV7-2; J gene: TRBJ1-5; CDR3 DNA: TGTGCCAGCAGCTTAAACGGGGGCCGGCAGCCCCAGCATTTT; CDR3 protein: CASSLNGGRQPQHF
clone size: NA; D gene: NA; V gene: TRBV5-1; J gene: TRBJ1-2; CDR3 DNA: TGCGCCAGCAGCGAAGGCGGGACAAACCTTGGCTACACCTTC; CDR3 protein: CASSEGGTNLGYTF
clone size: NA; D gene: TRBD1; V gene: TRBV7-8; J gene: TRBJ1-5; CDR3 DNA: TGTGCCAGCAGAGTAGGGACAGGGAATCAGCCCCAGCATTTT; CDR3 protein: CASRVGTGNQPQHF
clone size: NA; D gene: TRBD1; V gene: TRBV19; J gene: TRBJ1-2; CDR3 DNA: TGTGCCAGTAGTACGCGGGACAGGGGGCCCTATGGCTACACCTTC; CDR3 protein: CASSTRDRGPYGYTF
clone size: NA; D gene: NA; V gene: TRBV30; J gene: TRBJ2-1; CDR3 DNA: TGTGCCTGGAGTCTTACAGGAGGCTCCTACAATGAGCAGTTCTTC; CDR3 protein: CAWSLTGGSYNEQFF
clone size: few; D gene: TRBD1; V gene: TRBV27; J gene: TRBJ1-5; CDR3 DNA: TGTGCCAGCAGCTCGACCGGGACAGAAACAAATCAGCCCCAGCATTTT; CDR3 protein: CASSSTGTETNQPQHF